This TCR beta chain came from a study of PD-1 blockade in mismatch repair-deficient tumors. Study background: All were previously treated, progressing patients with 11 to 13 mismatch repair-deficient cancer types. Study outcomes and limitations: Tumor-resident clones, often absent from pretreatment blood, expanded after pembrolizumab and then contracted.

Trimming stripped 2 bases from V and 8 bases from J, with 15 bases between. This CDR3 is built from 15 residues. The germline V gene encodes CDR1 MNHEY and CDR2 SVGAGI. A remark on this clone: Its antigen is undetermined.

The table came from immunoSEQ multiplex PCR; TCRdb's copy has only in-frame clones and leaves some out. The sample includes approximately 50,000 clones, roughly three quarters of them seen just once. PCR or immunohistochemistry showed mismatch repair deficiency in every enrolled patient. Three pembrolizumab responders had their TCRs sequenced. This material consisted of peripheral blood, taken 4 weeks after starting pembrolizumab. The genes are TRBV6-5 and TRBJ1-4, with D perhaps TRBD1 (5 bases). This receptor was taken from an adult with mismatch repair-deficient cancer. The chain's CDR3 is CASSYGGGENEKLFF. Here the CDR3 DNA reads TGTGCCAGCAGTTACGGGGGGGGTGAGAACGAAAAACTGTTTTTT.